This T cell receptor beta chain came from a study of blood T cell repertoires in COVID-19. Source study methods: Amplification from reference gene primers served as the basis for estimated nucleated cell counts. Profiling relied on immunoSEQ multiplex PCR, and the TCRdb table lists in-frame clones only, not all of them. V, J and clone size were drawn from that table, and D and trimming were deduced from the DNA. Of under 350,000 clones listed, around 83% are singletons. The CDR3 is 15 amino acids. V lost 0 bases and J lost 0, with 6 bases in between. Per the germline V gene, CDR1 is ENHRY and CDR2 is SYGVKD.

This clonotype originated in a man aged 18 to 29 with active or convalescent COVID-19. The chain carries TRBV10-3 and TRBJ2-4; D call uncertain. The specimen was peripheral blood. The CDR3 region has the DNA TGTGCCATCAGTGAGTCCATACTAGCCAAAAACATTCAGTACTTC. Encoded protein: CAISESILAKNIQYF.